This T cell receptor (delta chain) was sequenced during a study of gamma-delta T cells after stem cell transplantation. With CATT, TCRdb re-called clones from the RT-PCR reads. The sample consists of thousands of delta-chain clones, roughly 16% of them appearing once. J gave up 3 bases and V 1 base, and 24 bases lay outside the gene matches. Germline-derived CDR1 and CDR2 are GEAIGNYY and EKD. The CDR3 consists of 22 residues. Sequencing was carried out using gamma-delta T cells. The receptor was derived from a human donor. It is not recorded whose cells these are; they may come from a transplant donor. The chain is built from TRDV2 and TRDJ1; 11 nucleotides agree with TRDD3. DNA for the CDR3: TGTGCCTGTGACACTATCTCCGCCACCACGGGAGATGGGGGATACGGTTCCGATAAACTCATCTTT. The encoded protein is CACDTISATTGDGGYGSDKLIF.